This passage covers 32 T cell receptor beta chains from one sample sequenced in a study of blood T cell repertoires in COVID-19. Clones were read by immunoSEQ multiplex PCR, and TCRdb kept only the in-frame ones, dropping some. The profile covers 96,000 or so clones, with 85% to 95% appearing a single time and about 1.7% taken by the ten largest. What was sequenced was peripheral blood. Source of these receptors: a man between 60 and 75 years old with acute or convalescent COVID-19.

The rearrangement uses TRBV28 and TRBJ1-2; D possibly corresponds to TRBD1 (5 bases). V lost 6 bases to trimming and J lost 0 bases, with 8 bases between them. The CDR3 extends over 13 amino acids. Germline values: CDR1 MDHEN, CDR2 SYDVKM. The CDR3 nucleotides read TGTGCCAGCAGAACGACAGCTAACTATGGCTACACCTTC. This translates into CASRTTANYGYTF.

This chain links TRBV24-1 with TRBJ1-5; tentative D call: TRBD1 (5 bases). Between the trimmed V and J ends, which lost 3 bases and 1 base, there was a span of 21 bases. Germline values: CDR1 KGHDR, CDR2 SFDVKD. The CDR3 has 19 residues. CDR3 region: CATSDPRGGDFYSNQPQHF. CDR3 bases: TGTGCCACCAGTGATCCGCGCGGGGGAGACTTCTACAGCAATCAGCCCCAGCATTTT.

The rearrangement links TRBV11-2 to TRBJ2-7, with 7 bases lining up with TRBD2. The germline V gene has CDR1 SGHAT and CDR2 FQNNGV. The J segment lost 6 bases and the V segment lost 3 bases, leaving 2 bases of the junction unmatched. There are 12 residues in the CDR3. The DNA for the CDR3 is TGTGCCAGCAGCTTTTCGGGAGGCGAGCAGTACTTC. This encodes CASSFSGGEQYF.

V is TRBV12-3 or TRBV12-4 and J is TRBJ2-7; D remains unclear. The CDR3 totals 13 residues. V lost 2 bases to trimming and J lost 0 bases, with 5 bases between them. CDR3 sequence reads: CASSLTFSYEQYF. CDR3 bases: TGTGCCAGCAGTTTAACATTCTCCTACGAGCAGTACTTC.

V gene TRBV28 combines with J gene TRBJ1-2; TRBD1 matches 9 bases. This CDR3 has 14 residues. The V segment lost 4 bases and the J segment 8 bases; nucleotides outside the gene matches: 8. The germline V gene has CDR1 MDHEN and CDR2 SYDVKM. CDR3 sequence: CASSSNRGLPGYTF. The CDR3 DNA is TGTGCCAGCAGTTCGAACAGGGGGCTACCGGGCTACACCTTC.

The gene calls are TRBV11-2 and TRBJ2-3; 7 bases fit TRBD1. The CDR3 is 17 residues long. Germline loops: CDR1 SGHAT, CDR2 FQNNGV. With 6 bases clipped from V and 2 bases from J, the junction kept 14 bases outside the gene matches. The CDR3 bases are TGTGCCAGCAGTCCTTCCGAGGCAGGGGGTTTCACAGATACGCAGTATTTT. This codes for CASSPSEAGGFTDTQYF.

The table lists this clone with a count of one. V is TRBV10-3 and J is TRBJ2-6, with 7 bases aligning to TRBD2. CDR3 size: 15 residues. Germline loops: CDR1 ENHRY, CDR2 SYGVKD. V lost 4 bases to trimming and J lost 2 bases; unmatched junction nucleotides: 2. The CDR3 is CAISAGRTGANVLTF. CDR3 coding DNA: TGTGCCATCAGTGCCGGGAGGACTGGGGCCAACGTCCTGACTTTC.

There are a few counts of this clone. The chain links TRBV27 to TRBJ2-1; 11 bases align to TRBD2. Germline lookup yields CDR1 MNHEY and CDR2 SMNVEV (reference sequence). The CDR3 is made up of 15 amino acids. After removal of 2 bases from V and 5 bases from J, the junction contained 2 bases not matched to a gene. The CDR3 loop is CASSLGTSGDNEQFF. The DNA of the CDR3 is TGTGCCAGCAGTTTAGGGACTAGCGGTGACAATGAGCAGTTCTTC.

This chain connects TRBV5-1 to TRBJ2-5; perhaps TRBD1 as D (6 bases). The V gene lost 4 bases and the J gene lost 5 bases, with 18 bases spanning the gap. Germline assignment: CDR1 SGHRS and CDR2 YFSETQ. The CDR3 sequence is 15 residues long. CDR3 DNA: TGCGCCAGCAGCCCCCTAACAGGGAAACTGGAGACCCAGTACTTC. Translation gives CASSPLTGKLETQYF.

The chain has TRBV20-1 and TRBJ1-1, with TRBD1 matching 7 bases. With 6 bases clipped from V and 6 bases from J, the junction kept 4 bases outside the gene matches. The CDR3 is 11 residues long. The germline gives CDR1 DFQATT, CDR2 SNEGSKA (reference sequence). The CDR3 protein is CSATGQSEAFF. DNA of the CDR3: TGCAGTGCGACGGGACAGTCTGAAGCTTTCTTT.

The CDR3 reads CAWRTGVEETQYF. The CDR3 nucleotides read TGTGCCTGGAGGACAGGGGTTGAGGAGACCCAGTACTTC. J is TRBJ2-5 and V is TRBV30; 8 bases are a match to TRBD1. V lost 3 bases, J lost 5 bases, and 5 bases stayed unmatched. From germline, CDR1 is GTSNPN and CDR2 SVGIG (reference sequence). This CDR3 comprises 13 residues. The full variable domain, in which reference TRBV30 and TRBJ2-5 provide the parts outside the CDR3, is SQTIHQWPATLVQPVGSPLSLECTVEGTSNPNLYWYRQAAGRGLQLLFYSVGIGQISSEVPQNLSASRPQDRQFILSSKKLLLSDSGFYLCAWRTGVEETQYFGPGTRLLVL.

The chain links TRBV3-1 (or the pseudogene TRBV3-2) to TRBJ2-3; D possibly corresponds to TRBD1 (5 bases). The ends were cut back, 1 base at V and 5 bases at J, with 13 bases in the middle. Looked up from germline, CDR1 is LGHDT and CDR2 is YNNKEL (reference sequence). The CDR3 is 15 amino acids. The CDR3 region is CASSQGGLGLDTQYF. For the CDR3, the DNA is TGTGCCAGCAGCCAAGGTGGTTTGGGGCTAGATACGCAGTATTTT.

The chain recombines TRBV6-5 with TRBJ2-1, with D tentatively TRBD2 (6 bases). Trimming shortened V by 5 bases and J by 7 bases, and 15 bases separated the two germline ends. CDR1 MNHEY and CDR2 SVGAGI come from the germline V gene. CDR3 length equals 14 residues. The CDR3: CASSPSVSRNEQFF. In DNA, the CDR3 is TGTGCCAGCAGTCCTAGCGTCTCACGAAATGAGCAGTTCTTC.

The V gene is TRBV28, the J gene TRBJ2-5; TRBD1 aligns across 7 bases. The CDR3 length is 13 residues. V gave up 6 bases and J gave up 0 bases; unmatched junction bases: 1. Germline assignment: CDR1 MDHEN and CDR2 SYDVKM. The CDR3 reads CASRQGYQETQYF. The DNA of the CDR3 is TGTGCCAGCAGACAGGGGTACCAAGAGACCCAGTACTTC. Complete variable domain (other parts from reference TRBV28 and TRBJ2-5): DVKVTQSSRYLVKRTGEKVFLECVQDMDHENMFWYRQDPGLGLRLIYFSYDVKMKEKGDIPEGYSVSREKKERFSLILESASTNQTSMYLCASRQGYQETQYFGPGTRLLVL.

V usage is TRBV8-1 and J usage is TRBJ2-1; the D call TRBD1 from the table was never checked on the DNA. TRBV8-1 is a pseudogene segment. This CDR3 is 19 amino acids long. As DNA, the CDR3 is TGTGGCAGTGCATCCGCAGCCCCTACCGGGACAGAGACCTACAATGAGCAGTTCTTC. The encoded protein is CGSASAAPTGTETYNEQFF.

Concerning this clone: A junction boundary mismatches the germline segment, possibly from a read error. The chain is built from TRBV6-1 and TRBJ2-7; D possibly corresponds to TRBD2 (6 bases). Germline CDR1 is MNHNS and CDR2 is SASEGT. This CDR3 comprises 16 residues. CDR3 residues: CASSERLQVETSREDF. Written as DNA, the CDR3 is TGTGCCAGCAGTGAAAGACTACAGGTGGAGACATCGAGGGAGGACTTC.

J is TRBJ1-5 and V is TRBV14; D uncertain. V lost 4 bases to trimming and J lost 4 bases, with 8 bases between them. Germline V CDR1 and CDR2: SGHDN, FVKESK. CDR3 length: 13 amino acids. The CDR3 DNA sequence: TGTGCCAGCAGCCCAAGCAATAATCAGCCCCAGCATTTT. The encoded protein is CASSPSNNQPQHF.

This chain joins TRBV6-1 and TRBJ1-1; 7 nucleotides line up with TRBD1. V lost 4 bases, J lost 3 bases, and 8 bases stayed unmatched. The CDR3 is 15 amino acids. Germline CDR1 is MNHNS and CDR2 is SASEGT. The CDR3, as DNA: TGTGCCAGCAGTGTAGCGGACAGGTCATACACTGAAGCTTTCTTT. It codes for CASSVADRSYTEAFF.

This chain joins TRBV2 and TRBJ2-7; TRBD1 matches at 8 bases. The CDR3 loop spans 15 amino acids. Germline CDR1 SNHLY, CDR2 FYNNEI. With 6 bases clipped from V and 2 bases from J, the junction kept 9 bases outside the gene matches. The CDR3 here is CASSPWQTGAYEQYF. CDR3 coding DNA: TGTGCCAGCAGCCCCTGGCAGACAGGGGCCTACGAGCAGTACTTC. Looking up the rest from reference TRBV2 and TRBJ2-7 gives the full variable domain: EPEVTQTPSHQVTQMGQEVILRCVPISNHLYFYWYRQILGQKVEFLVSFYNNEISEKSEIFDDQFSVERPDGSNFTLKIRSTKLEDSAMYFCASSPWQTGAYEQYFGPGTRLTVT.

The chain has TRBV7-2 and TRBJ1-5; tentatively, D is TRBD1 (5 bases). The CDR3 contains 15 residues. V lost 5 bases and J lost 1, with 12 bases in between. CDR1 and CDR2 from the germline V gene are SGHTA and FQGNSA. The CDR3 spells CASSRIQESNQPQHF. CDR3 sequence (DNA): TGTGCCAGCAGCCGCATACAGGAGAGCAATCAGCCCCAGCATTTT.

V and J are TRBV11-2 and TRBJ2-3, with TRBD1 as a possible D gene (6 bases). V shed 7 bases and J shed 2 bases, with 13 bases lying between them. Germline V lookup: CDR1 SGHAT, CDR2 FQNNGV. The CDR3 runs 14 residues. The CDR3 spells CASKSGVNTDTQYF. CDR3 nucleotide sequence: TGTGCCAGCAAGTCAGGGGTTAACACAGATACGCAGTATTTT.

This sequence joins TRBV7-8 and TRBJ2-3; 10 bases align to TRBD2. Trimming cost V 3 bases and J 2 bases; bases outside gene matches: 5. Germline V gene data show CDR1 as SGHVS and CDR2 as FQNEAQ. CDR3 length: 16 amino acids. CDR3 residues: CASSFKTSGYTDTQYF. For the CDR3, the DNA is TGTGCCAGCAGCTTCAAGACTAGCGGGTACACAGATACGCAGTATTTT.

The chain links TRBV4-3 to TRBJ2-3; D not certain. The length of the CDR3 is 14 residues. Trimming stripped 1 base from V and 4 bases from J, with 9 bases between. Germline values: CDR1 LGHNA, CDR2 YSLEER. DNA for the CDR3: TGCGCCAGCAGCCAAGCCCGGGTTTCAGATACGCAGTATTTT. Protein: CASSQARVSDTQYF.

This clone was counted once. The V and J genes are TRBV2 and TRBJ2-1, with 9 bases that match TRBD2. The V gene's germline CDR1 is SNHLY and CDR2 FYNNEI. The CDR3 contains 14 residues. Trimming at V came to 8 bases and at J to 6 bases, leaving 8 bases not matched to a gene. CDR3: CASGLEREANEQFF. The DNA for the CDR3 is TGTGCCAGCGGTTTAGAGCGGGAGGCCAATGAGCAGTTCTTC.

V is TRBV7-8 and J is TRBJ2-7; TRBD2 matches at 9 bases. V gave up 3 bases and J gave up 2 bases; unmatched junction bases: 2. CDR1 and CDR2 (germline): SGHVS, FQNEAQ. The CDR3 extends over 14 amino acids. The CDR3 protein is CASSLAGGAYEQYF. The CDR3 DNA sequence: TGTGCCAGCAGCTTGGCGGGAGGGGCCTACGAGCAGTACTTC.

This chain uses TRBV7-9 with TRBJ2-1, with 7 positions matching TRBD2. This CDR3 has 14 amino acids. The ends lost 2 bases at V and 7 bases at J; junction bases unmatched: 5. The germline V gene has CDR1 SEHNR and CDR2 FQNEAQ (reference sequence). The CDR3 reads CASSLMAGDNEQFF. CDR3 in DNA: TGTGCCAGCAGCTTAATGGCGGGAGATAATGAGCAGTTCTTC. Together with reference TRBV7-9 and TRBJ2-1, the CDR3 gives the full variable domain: DTGVSQNPRHKITKRGQNVTFRCDPISEHNRLYWYRQTLGQGPEFLTYFQNEAQLEKSRLLSDRFSAERPKGSFSTLEIQRTEQGDSAMYLCASSLMAGDNEQFFGPGTRLTVL.

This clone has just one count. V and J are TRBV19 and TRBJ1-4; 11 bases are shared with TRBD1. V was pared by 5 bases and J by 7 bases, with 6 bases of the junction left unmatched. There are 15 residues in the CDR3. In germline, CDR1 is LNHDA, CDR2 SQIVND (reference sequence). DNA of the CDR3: TGTGCCAGTAGTGTTTCCGGGACAGGGGGTGAAAAACTGTTTTTT. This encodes CASSVSGTGGEKLFF.

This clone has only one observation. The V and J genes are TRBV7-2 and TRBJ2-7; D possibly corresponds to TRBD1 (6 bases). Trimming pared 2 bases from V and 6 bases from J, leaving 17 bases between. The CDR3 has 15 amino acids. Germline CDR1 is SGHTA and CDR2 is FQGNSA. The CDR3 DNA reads TGTGCCAGCAGCTTACAGTTCGGAACAGGGATCGAGCAGTACTTC. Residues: CASSLQFGTGIEQYF.

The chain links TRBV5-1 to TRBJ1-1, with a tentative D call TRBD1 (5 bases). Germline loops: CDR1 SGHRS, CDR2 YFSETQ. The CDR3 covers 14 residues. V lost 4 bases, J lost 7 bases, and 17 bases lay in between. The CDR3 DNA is TGCGCCAGCAGCGAAAGGGTAGGGGCTGTTGAAGCTTTCTTT. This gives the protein CASSERVGAVEAFF.

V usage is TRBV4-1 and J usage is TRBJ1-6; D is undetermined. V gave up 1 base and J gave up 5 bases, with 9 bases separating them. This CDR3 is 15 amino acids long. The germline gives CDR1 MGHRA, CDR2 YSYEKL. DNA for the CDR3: TGCGCCAGCAGCCAAGGGACTCCCAATAATTCACCCCTCCACTTT. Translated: CASSQGTPNNSPLHF.

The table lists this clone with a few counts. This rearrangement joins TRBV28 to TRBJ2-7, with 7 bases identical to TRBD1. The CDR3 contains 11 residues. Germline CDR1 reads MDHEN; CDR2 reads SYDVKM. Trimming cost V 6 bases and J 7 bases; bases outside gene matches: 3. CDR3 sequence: CASRSGQEQYF. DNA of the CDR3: TGTGCCAGCAGGTCGGGACAGGAGCAGTACTTC.

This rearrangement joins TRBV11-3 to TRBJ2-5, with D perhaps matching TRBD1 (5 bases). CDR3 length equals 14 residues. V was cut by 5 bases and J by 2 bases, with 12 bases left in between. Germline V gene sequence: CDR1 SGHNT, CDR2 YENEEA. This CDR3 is CASSLRQGQETQYF. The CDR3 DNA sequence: TGTGCCAGCAGCCTACGCCAGGGACAAGAGACCCAGTACTTC.